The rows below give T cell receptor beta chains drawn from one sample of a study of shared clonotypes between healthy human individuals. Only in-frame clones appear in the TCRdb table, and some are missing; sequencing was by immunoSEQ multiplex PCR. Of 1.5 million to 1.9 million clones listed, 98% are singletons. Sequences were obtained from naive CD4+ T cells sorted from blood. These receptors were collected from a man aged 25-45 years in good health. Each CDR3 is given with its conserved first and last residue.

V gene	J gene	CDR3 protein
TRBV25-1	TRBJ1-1	CASSGRQVAEAFF
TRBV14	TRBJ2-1	CASSILAGVANEQFF
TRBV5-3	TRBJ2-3	CARSLAGVRTDTQYF
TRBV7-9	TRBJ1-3	CASSSGQEGNTIYF
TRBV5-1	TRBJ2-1	CASSPGSSGRANEQFF
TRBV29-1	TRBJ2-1	CSVEQVHEQFF
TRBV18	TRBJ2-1	CASSPREGNIQHEQFF
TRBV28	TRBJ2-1	CASSPLQRERDEQFF
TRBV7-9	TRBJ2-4	CASSLAIERGITKNIQYF
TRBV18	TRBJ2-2	CASSFATSGRSAGELFF
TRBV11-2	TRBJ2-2	CASSLNRGTGELFF
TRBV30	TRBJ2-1	CAWRRPGQAYNEQFF
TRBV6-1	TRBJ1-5	CASRDRGRDQPQHF
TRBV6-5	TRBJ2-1	CASSYYRSGNEQFF
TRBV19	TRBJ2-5	CASSNKGARQETQYF
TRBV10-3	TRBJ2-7	CATARTGEQYF
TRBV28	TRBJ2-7	CASMGLAAWPYEQYF
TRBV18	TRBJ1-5	CASSETVNSNQPQHF
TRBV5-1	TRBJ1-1	CASSLAHGAEAFF
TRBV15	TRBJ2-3	CATSRLTRPVGDTQYF
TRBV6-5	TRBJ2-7	CASSRWTEEGNEQYF
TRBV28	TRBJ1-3	CASSLGARLAGNTIYF
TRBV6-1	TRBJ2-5	CASSVRREGYEYF
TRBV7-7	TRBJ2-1	CASSLEPSGSSYNEQFF
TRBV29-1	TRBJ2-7	CSVVQAGSSYEQYF
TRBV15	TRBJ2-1	CATSRDRLAGGYNEQFF
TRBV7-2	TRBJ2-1	CASSLGLLAGEDEQFF
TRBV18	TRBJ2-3	CASSLGLADTQYF
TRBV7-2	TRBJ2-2	CASRLKGTGELFF
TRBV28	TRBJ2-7	CASSLDDQKYEQYF
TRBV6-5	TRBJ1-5	CASSYIRGSNQPQHF
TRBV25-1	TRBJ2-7	CASSKHYPDRGQYEQYF
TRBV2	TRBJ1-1	CASSEATGEAFF
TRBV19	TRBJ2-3	CASSIWTGSTDTQYF
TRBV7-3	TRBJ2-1	CASSLISGSYNEQFF
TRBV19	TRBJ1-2	CASSRQGASGYTF
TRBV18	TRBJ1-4	CASSPPSRPGEKLFF
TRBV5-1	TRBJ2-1	CASSGTGTSHNEQFF
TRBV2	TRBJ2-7	CASSEGKGRNYEQYF
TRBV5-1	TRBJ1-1	CASSLAGQDTEAFF
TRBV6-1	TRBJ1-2	CASRELDLSNYGYTF
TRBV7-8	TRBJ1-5	CASSQRQGGNQPQHF
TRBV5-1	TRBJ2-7	CASSWERTGGSYEQYF
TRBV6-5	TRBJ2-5	CASNVAGVETQYF
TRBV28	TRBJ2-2	CASSPAGQYTGELFF
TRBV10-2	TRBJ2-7	CASSESGGWHEQYF
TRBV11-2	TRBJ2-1	CASSLGSLSSYNEQFF
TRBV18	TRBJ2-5	CASSPPASRVEGTQYF
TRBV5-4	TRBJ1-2	CASSWRGQSINYGYTF
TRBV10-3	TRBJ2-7	CAISDGDRGRGYEQYF
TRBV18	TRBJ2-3	CASSPAGLDTDTQYF
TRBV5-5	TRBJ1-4	CASSLSSREKLFF
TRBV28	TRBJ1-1	CASSLQGQGMNTEAFF
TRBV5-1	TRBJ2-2	CASSTSGTGGTGELFF
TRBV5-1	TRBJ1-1	CASRRTTENTEAFF